This T cell receptor (beta chain) was documented in a study of blood T cell repertoires in COVID-19. Background on the study: Sources were T cells, B-cell-depleted T cells, or PBMCs; the material itself was cDNA or gDNA.

Measured with immunoSEQ multiplex PCR; TCRdb has only the in-frame clones, and not every one. Among 140,000 to 150,000 clones listed, 88% were seen once. The CDR3 has 15 residues. Trimming shortened V by 4 bases and J by 3 bases, and 12 bases separated the two germline ends. Looked up from germline, CDR1 is MGHRA and CDR2 is YSYEKL. The rearrangement uses TRBV4-1 and TRBJ1-4; D possibly corresponds to TRBD1 (5 bases). Sample: PBMCs or T cells enriched from blood (not recorded which). The TCR was taken from a young woman with acute COVID-19. The CDR3 spells CASSPGGRPNEKLFF. The CDR3 region has the DNA TGCGCCAGCAGCCCGGGGGGTCGTCCTAATGAAAAACTGTTTTTT.